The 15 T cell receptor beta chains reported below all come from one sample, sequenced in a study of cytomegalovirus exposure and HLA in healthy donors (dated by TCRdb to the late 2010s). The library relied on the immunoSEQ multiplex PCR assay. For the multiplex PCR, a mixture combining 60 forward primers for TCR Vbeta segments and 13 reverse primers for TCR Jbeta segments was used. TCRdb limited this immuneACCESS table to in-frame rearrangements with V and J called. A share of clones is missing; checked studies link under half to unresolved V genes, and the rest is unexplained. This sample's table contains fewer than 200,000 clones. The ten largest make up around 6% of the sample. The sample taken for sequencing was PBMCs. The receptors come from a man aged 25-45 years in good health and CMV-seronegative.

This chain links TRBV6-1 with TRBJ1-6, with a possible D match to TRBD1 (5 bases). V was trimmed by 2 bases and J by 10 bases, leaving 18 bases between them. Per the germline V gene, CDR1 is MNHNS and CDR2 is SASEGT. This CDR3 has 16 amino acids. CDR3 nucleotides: TGTGCCAGCAGTGAACAAAGGACCGGGGGATGGTCACCCCTCCACTTT. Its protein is CASSEQRTGGWSPLHF.

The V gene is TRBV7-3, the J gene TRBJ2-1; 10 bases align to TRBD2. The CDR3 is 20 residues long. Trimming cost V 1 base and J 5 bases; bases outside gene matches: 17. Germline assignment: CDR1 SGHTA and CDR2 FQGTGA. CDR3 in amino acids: CASSLKGGSGRASDHNEQFF. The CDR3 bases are TGTGCCAGCAGCTTAAAGGGCGGGAGCGGGAGGGCCTCTGACCACAATGAGCAGTTCTTC.

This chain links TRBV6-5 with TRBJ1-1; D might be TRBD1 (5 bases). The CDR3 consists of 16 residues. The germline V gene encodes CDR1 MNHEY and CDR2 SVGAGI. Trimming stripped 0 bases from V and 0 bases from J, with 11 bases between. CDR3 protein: CASSYSFTGVNTEAFF. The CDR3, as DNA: TGTGCCAGCAGTTACTCGTTTACGGGGGTGAACACTGAAGCTTTCTTT.

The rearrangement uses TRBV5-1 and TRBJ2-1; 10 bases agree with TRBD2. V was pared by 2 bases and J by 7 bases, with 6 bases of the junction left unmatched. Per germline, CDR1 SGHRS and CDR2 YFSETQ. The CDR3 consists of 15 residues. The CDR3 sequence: CASSFTSGNGNEQFF. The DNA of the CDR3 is TGCGCCAGCAGCTTTACTAGCGGGAATGGGAATGAGCAGTTCTTC.

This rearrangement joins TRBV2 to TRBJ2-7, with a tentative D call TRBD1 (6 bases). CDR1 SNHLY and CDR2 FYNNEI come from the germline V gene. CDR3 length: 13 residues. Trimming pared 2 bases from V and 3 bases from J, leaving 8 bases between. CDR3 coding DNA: TGTGCCAGCAGTGAAACAGGGCTCTACGAGCAGTACTTC. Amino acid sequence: CASSETGLYEQYF.

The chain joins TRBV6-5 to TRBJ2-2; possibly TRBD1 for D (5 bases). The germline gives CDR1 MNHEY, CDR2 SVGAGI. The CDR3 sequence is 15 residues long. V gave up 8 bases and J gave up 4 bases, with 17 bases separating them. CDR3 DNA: TGTGCCAGCCAGGGTATCCCTACGTCCACCGGGGAGCTGTTTTTT. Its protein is CASQGIPTSTGELFF.

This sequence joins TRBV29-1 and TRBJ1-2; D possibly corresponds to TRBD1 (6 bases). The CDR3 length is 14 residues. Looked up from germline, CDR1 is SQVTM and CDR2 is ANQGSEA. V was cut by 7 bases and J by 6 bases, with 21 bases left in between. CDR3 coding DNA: TGCAGCGCAGAACGAACAGGGAGGGGCGATGGCTACACCTTC. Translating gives CSAERTGRGDGYTF.

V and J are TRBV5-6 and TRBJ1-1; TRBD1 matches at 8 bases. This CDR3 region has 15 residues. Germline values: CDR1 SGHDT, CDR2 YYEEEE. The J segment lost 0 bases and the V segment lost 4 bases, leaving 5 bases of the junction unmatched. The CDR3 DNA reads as TGTGCCAGCAGCCCCCGGACAGGGTTGAACACTGAAGCTTTCTTT. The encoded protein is CASSPRTGLNTEAFF.

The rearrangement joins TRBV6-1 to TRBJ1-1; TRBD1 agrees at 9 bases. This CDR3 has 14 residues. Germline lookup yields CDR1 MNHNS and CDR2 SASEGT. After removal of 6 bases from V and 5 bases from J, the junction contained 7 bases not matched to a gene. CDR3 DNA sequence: TGTGCCAGCAGGACGACAGGGGGACGGACTGAAGCTTTCTTT. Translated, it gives CASRTTGGRTEAFF.

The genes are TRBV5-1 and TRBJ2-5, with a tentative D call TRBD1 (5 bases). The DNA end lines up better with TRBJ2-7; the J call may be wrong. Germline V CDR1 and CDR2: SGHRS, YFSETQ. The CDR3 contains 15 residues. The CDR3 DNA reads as TGCGCCAGCAGCTTGATCCCAGGGCCCTCCTACGAGCAGTACTTC. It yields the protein CASSLIPGPSYEQYF.

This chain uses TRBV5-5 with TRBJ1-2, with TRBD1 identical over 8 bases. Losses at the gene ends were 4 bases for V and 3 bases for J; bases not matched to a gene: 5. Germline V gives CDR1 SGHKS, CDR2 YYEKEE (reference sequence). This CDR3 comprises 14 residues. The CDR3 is CASSPGQEYYGYTF. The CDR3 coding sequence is TGTGCCAGCAGCCCGGGACAGGAGTACTATGGCTACACCTTC.

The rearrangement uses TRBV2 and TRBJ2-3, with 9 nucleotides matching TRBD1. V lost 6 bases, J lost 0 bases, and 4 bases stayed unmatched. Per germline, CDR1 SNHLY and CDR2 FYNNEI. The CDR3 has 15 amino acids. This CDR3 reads CASRRTGASTDTQYF. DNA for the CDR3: TGTGCCAGCAGACGGACAGGGGCTAGCACAGATACGCAGTATTTT.

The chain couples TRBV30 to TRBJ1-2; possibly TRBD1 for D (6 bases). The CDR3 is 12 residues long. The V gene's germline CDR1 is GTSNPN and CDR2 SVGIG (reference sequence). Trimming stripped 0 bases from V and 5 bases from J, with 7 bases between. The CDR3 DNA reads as TGTGCCTGGAGTGTCACAGGGTATGGCTACACCTTC. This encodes CAWSVTGYGYTF.

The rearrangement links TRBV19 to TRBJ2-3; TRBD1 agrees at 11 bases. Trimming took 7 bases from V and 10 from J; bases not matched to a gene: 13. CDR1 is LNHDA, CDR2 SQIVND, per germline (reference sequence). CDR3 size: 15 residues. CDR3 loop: CASKAGTGGKMAQYF. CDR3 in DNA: TGTGCCAGTAAGGCCGGGACAGGGGGGAAAATGGCGCAGTATTTT.

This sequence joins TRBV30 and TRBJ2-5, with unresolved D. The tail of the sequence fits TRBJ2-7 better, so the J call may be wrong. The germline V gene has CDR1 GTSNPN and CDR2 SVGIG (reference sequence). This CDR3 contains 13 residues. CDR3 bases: TGTGCCTGGGGCCCACAGAGCTCCTACGAGCAGTACTTC. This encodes CAWGPQSSYEQYF.